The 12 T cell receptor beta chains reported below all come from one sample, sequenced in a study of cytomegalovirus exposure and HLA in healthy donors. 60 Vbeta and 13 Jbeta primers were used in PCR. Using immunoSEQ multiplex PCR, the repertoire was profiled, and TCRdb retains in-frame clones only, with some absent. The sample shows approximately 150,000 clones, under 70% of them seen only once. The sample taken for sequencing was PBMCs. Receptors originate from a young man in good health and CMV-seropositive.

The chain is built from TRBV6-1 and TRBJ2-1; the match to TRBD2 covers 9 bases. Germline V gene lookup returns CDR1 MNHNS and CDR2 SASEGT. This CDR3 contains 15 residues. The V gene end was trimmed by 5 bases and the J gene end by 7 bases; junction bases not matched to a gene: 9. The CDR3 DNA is TGTGCCAGCAGTCTACTAGCGGGCCCTGGAAATGAGCAGTTCTTC. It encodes CASSLLAGPGNEQFF.

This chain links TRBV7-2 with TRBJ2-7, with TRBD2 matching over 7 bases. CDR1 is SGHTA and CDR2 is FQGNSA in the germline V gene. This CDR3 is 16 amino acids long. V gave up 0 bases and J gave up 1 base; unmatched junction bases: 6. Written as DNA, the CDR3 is TGTGCCAGCAGCTTAGCGCCCTGGCGGGGGTCCTACGAGCAGTACTTC. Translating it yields CASSLAPWRGSYEQYF. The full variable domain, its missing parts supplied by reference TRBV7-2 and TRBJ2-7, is GAGVSQSPSNKVTEKGKDVELRCDPISGHTALYWYRQSLGQGLEFLIYFQGNSAPDKSGLPSDRFSAERTGGSVSTLTIQRTQQEDSAVYLCASSLAPWRGSYEQYFGPGTRLTVT.

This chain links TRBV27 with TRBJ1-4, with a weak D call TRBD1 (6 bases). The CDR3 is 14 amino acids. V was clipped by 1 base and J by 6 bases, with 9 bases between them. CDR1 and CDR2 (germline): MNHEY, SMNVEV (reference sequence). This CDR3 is CASSLYRVDEKLFF. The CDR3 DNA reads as TGTGCCAGCAGTTTATACAGGGTTGATGAAAAACTGTTTTTT.

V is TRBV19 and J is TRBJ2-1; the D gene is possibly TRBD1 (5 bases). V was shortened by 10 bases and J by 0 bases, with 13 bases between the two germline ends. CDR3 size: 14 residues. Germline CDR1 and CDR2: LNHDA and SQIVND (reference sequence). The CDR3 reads CATQGQGSYNEQFF. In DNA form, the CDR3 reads TGTGCCACCCAAGGCCAGGGCTCCTACAATGAGCAGTTCTTC.

The CDR3 protein is CASSPNGGRSNEQFF. DNA of the CDR3: TGTGCCAGCAGCCCAAATGGCGGGAGGTCCAATGAGCAGTTCTTC. The chain is built from TRBV7-3 and TRBJ2-1; 8 bases match TRBD2. The germline V gene has CDR1 SGHTA and CDR2 FQGTGA. Trimming at V came to 5 bases and at J to 6 bases, leaving 9 bases not matched to a gene. The CDR3 consists of 15 residues.

DNA for the CDR3: TGTGCCAGCTCACTCCATGGGGGCGAGAACACTGAAGCTTTCTTT. Translating gives CASSLHGGENTEAFF. The chain joins TRBV18 to TRBJ1-1, with D maybe TRBD1 (6 bases). This CDR3 is 15 amino acids long. Looked up from germline, CDR1 is KGHSH and CDR2 is LQKENI. The V and J ends lost 4 bases and 1 base respectively, with 13 bases between them.

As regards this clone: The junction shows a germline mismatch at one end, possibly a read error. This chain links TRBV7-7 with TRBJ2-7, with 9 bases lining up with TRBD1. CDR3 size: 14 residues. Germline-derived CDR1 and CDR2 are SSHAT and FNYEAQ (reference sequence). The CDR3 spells CASSSGQGNYEQYF. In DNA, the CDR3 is TGTGCTAGCAGCTCGGGACAGGGCAACTACGAGCAGTACTTC. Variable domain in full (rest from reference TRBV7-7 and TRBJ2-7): GAGVSQSPRYKVTKRGQDVTLRCDPISSHATLYWYQQALGQGPEFLTYFNYEAQPDKSGLPSDRFSAERPEGSISTLTIQRTEQRDSAMYRCASSSGQGNYEQYFGPGTRLTVT.

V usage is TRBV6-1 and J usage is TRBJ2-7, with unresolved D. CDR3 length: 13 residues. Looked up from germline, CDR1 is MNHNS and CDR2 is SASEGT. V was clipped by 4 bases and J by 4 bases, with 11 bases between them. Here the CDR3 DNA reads TGTGCCAGCAGTGGAAGAGGATTTTACGAGCAGTACTTC. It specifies CASSGRGFYEQYF.

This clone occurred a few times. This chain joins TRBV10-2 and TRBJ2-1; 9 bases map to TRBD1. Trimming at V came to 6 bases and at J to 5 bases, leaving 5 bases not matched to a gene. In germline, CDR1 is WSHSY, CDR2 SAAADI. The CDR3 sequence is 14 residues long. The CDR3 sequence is CASRDRGSHNEQFF. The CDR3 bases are TGCGCCAGCAGAGACAGGGGGTCCCACAATGAGCAGTTCTTC.

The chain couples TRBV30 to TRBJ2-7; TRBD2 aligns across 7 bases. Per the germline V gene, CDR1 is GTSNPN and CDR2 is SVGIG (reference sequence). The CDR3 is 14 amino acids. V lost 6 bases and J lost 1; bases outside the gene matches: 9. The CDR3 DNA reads TGTGCCTGTAGCGCGGGAGTTAAGTCCTACGAGCAGTACTTC. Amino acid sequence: CACSAGVKSYEQYF. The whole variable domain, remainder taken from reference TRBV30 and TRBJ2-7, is SQTIHQWPATLVQPVGSPLSLECTVEGTSNPNLYWYRQAAGRGLQLLFYSVGIGQISSEVPQNLSASRPQDRQFILSSKKLLLSDSGFYLCACSAGVKSYEQYFGPGTRLTVT.

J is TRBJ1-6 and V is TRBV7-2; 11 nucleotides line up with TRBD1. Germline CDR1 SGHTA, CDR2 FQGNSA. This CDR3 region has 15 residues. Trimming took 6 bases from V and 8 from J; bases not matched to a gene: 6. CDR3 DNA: TGTGCCAGCAGACCGGACAGGGGGCTAGATTCACCCCTCCACTTT. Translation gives CASRPDRGLDSPLHF.

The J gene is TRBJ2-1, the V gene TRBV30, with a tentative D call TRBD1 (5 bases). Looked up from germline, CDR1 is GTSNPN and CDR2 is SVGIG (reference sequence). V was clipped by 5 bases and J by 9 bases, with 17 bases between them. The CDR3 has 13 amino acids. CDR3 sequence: CAWAIEGVGEQFF. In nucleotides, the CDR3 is TGTGCCTGGGCAATCGAAGGGGTGGGTGAGCAGTTCTTC.